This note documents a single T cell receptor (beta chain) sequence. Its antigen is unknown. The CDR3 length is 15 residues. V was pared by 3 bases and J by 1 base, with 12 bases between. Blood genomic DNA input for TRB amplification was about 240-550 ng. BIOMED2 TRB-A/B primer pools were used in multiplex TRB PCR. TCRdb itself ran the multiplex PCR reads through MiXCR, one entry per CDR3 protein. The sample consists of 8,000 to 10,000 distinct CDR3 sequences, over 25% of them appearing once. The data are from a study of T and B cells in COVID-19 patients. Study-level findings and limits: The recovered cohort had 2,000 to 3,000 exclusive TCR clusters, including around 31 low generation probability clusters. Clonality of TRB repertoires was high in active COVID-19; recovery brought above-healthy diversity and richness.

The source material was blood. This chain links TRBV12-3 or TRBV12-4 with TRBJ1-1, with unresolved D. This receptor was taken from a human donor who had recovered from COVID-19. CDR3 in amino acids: CASSFTGRRNTEAFF. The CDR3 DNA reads TGTGCCAGCAGTTTCACGGGGAGACGGAACACTGAAGCTTTCTTT.